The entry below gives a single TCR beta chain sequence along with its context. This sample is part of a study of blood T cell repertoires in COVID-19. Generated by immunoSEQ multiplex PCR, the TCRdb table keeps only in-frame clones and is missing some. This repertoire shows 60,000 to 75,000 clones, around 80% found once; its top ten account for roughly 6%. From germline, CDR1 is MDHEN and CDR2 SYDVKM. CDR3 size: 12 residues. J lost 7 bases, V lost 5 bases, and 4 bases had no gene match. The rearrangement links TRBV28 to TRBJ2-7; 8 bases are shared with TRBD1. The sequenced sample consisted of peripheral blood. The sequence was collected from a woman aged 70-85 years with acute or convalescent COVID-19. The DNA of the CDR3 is TGTGCCAGCAGTCTGAACAGGGGGGAGCAGTACTTC. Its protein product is CASSLNRGEQYF. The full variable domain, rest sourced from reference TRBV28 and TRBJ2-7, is DVKVTQSSRYLVKRTGEKVFLECVQDMDHENMFWYRQDPGLGLRLIYFSYDVKMKEKGDIPEGYSVSREKKERFSLILESASTNQTSMYLCASSLNRGEQYFGPGTRLTVT.